These 15 T cell receptor beta chains were all obtained from the same sample, sequenced in a study of T cell responses to AZD1222 COVID-19 vaccine. Profiled with immunoSEQ multiplex PCR; TCRdb holds only in-frame clones, not every one. The sample includes 85,000 to 100,000 clones, approximately 91% of them seen just once. The starting material was peripheral blood, obtained on day 0 of AZD1222 vaccination. These receptors were obtained from an adult in good health.

A single count supports this clone. In DNA, the CDR3 is TGTGCCTGGAGTCGGGGGTCTTGGGGCTACACCTTC. This translates into CAWSRGSWGYTF. V and J are TRBV30 and TRBJ1-2; D may be TRBD1 (5 bases). Germline CDR1 GTSNPN, CDR2 SVGIG (reference sequence). Trimming cost V 2 bases and J 8 bases, with 12 bases left between them. This CDR3 is built from 12 residues.

The CDR3 spells CASSGDREETQYF. Here the CDR3 DNA reads TGTGCCAGTAGTGGTGACAGGGAAGAGACCCAGTACTTC. This chain joins TRBV19 and TRBJ2-5; 7 nucleotides agree with TRBD1. CDR3 length: 13 amino acids. Germline trimming cut 5 bases from V and 3 bases from J; bases unmatched to any gene: 3. Germline V gene data show CDR1 as LNHDA and CDR2 as SQIVND (reference sequence).

The chain couples TRBV6-5 to TRBJ1-1; D is possibly TRBD1 (5 bases). CDR1 is MNHEY, CDR2 SVGAGI, per germline. Trimming pared 7 bases from V and 1 base from J, leaving 10 bases between. The CDR3 is 13 residues long. The DNA for the CDR3 is TGTGCCAGCACCCCCGGGACGAACACTGAAGCTTTCTTT. Translated: CASTPGTNTEAFF.

The V call is TRBV7-2, the J call TRBJ1-5; no clear D gene. Germline V gene sequence: CDR1 SGHTA, CDR2 FQGNSA. The ends were cut back, 1 base at V and 0 bases at J, with 10 bases in the middle. The CDR3 is made up of 16 amino acids. CDR3 protein: CASSLDSTNSNQPQHF. CDR3 DNA: TGTGCCAGCAGCTTAGATTCGACTAATAGCAATCAGCCCCAGCATTTT.

The genes are TRBV20-1 and TRBJ2-5, with D uncertain. Trimming cost V 3 bases and J 5 bases, with 7 bases left between them. The CDR3 length is 11 residues. The germline CDR1 and CDR2 sequences are DFQATT and SNEGSKA (reference sequence). The CDR3 nucleotides are TGCAGTGCTAGGAACGGCGAGACCCAGTACTTC. Translated: CSARNGETQYF.

The chain uses TRBV28 and TRBJ2-1, with TRBD1 identical over 7 bases. The CDR3 is 15 residues long. The V and J ends lost 9 bases and 4 bases, in that order; junction bases with no gene match: 12. The germline V gene has CDR1 MDHEN and CDR2 SYDVKM. This CDR3 is CASHSHRDRYNEQFF. CDR3 sequence (DNA): TGTGCCAGTCATTCTCATCGGGACAGATACAATGAGCAGTTCTTC.

The chain joins TRBV28 to TRBJ2-7; no reliable D call. Looked up from germline, CDR1 is MDHEN and CDR2 is SYDVKM. Between the trimmed V and J ends, which lost 1 base and 6 bases, there was a span of 16 bases. CDR3 size: 15 residues. CDR3 residues: CASSLFRFGSGEQYF. The CDR3 DNA follows: TGTGCCAGCAGTTTATTTAGGTTCGGGTCCGGCGAGCAGTACTTC.

The J gene is TRBJ1-6, the V gene TRBV6-6; D might be TRBD1 (5 bases). V was pared by 5 bases and J by 6 bases, with 8 bases between. Germline V gene lookup returns CDR1 MNHNY and CDR2 SVGAGI (reference sequence). The CDR3 is 13 residues long. The DNA of the CDR3 is TGTGCCAGCAGTCCGGGGGGTAATTCACCCCTCCACTTT. Translation gives CASSPGGNSPLHF.

The chain links TRBV5-1 to TRBJ1-2; D not certain. The V and J ends lost 2 bases and 6 bases respectively, with 14 bases between them. This CDR3 has 14 amino acids. Germline CDR1 SGHRS, CDR2 YFSETQ. CDR3: CASSFSVGNNGYTF. DNA for the CDR3: TGCGCCAGCAGCTTCTCGGTGGGGAATAATGGCTACACCTTC. Full variable domain (remainder filled in from reference TRBV5-1 and TRBJ1-2): KAGVTQTPRYLIKTRGQQVTLSCSPISGHRSVSWYQQTPGQGLQFLFEYFSETQRNKGNFPGRFSGRQFSNSRSEMNVSTLELGDSALYLCASSFSVGNNGYTFGSGTRLTVV.

This chain links TRBV5-1 with TRBJ1-1, with D possibly TRBD1 on 6 matching bases. Germline V gene lookup returns CDR1 SGHRS and CDR2 YFSETQ. The CDR3 spans 15 residues. Trimming left V 4 bases short and J 4 bases short, with 17 bases between. CDR3 DNA sequence: TGCGCCAGCAGCATAAACAGGGCGTGGGGCACTGAAGCTTTCTTT. Translated: CASSINRAWGTEAFF.

The rearrangement uses TRBV5-1 and TRBJ2-5, with TRBD2 identical over 10 bases. J lost 4 bases, V lost 0 bases, and 6 bases had no gene match. From germline, CDR1 is SGHRS and CDR2 YFSETQ. The CDR3 runs to 16 residues. CDR3: CASSLGPSGGGETQYF. Written as DNA, the CDR3 is TGCGCCAGCAGCTTGGGTCCTAGCGGGGGTGGAGAGACCCAGTACTTC.

This chain's CDR3 is CASSLVGNNQPQHF. CDR3 in DNA: TGTGCCAGCAGTTTAGTTGGTAACAATCAGCCCCAGCATTTT. The V and J genes are TRBV28 and TRBJ1-5; D is ambiguous. The ends were cut back, 2 bases at V and 3 bases at J, with 8 bases in the middle. Per germline, CDR1 MDHEN and CDR2 SYDVKM. This CDR3 contains 14 residues. Filled out from reference TRBV28 and TRBJ1-5, the complete variable domain reads DVKVTQSSRYLVKRTGEKVFLECVQDMDHENMFWYRQDPGLGLRLIYFSYDVKMKEKGDIPEGYSVSREKKERFSLILESASTNQTSMYLCASSLVGNNQPQHFGDGTRLSIL.

This clone appeared a single time. V is TRBV3-1 (or the pseudogene TRBV3-2) and J is TRBJ1-5, with no clear D. The CDR3 contains 18 residues. Germline lookup yields CDR1 LGHDT and CDR2 YNNKEL (reference sequence). The V and J ends lost 1 base and 0 bases respectively, with 16 bases between them. The CDR3 here is CASSQAFGPEDSNQPQHF. CDR3 bases: TGTGCCAGCAGCCAAGCGTTTGGGCCAGAAGATAGCAATCAGCCCCAGCATTTT.

A single count supports this clone. The chain employs TRBV6-2 or TRBV6-3 and TRBJ2-6; D gene ambiguous. The CDR3 has 12 residues. Looked up from germline, CDR1 is MNHEY and CDR2 is SVGEGT. The V end was cut by 5 bases, the J end by 2 bases, with 1 base between. The CDR3 reads CASSTGANVLTF. The CDR3 nucleotides read TGTGCCAGCAGTACTGGGGCCAACGTCCTGACTTTC.

The CDR3 loop is CASGLVVGQGATEAFF. CDR3 in DNA: TGTGCTAGTGGTTTGGTAGTGGGACAGGGGGCGACTGAAGCTTTCTTT. This chain uses TRBV12-5 with TRBJ1-1; 12 nucleotides match TRBD1. CDR1 and CDR2 from the germline V gene are LGHNT and FRNRAP. The CDR3 has 16 residues. V lost 0 bases to trimming and J lost 5 bases; unmatched junction nucleotides: 4.